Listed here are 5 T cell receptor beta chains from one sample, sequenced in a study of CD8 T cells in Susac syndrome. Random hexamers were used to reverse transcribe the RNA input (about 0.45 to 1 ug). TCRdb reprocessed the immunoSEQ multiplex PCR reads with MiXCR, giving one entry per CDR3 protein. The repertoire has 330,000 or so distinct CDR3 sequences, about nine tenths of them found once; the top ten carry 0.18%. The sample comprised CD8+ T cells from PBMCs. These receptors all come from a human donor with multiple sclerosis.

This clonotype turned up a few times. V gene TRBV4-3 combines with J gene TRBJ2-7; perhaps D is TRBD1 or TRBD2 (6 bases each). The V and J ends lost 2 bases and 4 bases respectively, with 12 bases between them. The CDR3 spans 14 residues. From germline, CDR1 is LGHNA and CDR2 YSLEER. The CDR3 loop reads CASSQRRGWYEQYF. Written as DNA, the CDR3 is TGCGCCAGCAGCCAACGGAGGGGGTGGTACGAGCAGTACTTC.

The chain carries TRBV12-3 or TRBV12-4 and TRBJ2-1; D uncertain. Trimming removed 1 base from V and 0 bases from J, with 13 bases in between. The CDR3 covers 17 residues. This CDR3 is CASSLVGRLNSYNEQFF. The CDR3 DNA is TGTGCCAGCAGTTTAGTAGGGCGCTTAAACTCCTACAATGAGCAGTTCTTC.

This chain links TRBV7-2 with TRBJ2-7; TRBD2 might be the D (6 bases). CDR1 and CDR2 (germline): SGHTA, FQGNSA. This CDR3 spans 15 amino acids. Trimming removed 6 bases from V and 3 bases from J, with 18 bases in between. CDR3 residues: CASRGAGLHLYEQYF. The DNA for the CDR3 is TGTGCCAGCAGGGGCGCGGGACTTCACCTCTACGAGCAGTACTTC.

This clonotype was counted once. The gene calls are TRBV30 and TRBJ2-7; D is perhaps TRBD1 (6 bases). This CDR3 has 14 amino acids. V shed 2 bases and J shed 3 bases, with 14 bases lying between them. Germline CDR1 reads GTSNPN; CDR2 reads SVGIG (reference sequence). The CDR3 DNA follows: TGTGCCTGGAGTTGGAGGAACAGGGACTACGAGCAGTACTTC. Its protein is CAWSWRNRDYEQYF.

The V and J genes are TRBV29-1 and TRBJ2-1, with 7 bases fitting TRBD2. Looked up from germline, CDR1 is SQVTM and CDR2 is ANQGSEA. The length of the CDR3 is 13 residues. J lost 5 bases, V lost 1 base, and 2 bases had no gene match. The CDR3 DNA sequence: TGCAGCGTTGAAGGGACTAGAAACAATGAGCAGTTCTTC. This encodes CSVEGTRNNEQFF.